This TCR beta chain comes out of a study of blood T cell repertoires in COVID-19. Study details: In each case, the material was cDNA or gDNA derived from T cells, B-cell-depleted T cells, or PBMCs.

The CDR3 runs to 14 residues. Trimming stripped 3 bases from V and 9 bases from J, with 15 bases between. Germline CDR1 is MDHEN and CDR2 is SYDVKM. Profiled with immunoSEQ multiplex PCR; TCRdb holds only in-frame clones, not every one. The table lists around 300,000 clones, around four fifths of them singletons. The source is a woman aged 45 to 65 who had recovered from COVID-19. The V call is TRBV28, the J call TRBJ2-1; D is possibly TRBD2 (6 bases). The material sequenced was peripheral blood. The CDR3 here is CASSLRGAYIEQFF. The CDR3 DNA sequence: TGTGCCAGCAGTTTGCGCGGGGCCTATATTGAGCAGTTCTTC.